Below, 10 T cell receptor beta chains from the same sample are listed, as sequenced in a study of cytomegalovirus exposure and HLA in healthy donors. The PCR made use of 60 Vbeta and 13 Jbeta primers. Only in-frame clones appear in the TCRdb table, and some are missing; sequencing was by immunoSEQ multiplex PCR. The data show 150,000 to 160,000 clones, around 80% seen once. The sequenced material came from PBMCs. These receptors were taken from a woman aged 40-49 years in good health and CMV-seronegative.

This chain links TRBV5-1 with TRBJ2-4; D call uncertain. Germline CDR1 reads SGHRS; CDR2 reads YFSETQ. Trimming took 1 base from V and 1 from J, leaving 6 bases between them. This CDR3 is built from 14 residues. The CDR3 DNA is TGCGCCAGCAGCTTGCTGGAGGCCAAAAACATTCAGTACTTC. Translation gives CASSLLEAKNIQYF.

The rearrangement links TRBV6-5 to TRBJ2-7; 8 bases match TRBD2. This CDR3 region has 14 residues. Germline trimming cut 5 bases from V and 1 base from J; bases unmatched to any gene: 4. The germline V gene has CDR1 MNHEY and CDR2 SVGAGI. The CDR3 protein is CASSLRGGSYEQYF. In DNA, the CDR3 is TGTGCCAGCAGTCTCCGGGGGGGGTCCTACGAGCAGTACTTC.

V usage is TRBV2 and J usage is TRBJ1-1; the D gene is possibly TRBD1 (5 bases). Germline values: CDR1 SNHLY, CDR2 FYNNEI. CDR3 size: 13 residues. Trimming cost V 7 bases and J 3 bases, with 12 bases left between them. CDR3 in amino acids: CASNRGGDTEAFF. CDR3 bases: TGTGCCAGCAACCGGGGAGGGGACACTGAAGCTTTCTTT.

V is TRBV29-1 and J is TRBJ2-3; D may be TRBD2 (6 bases). Germline CDR1 reads SQVTM; CDR2 reads ANQGSEA. V lost 7 bases and J 3 bases, leaving 11 bases between the germline ends. This CDR3 region has 12 residues. In DNA form, the CDR3 reads TGCAGCGCCGCGGAGGGTACAGATACGCAGTATTTT. Translated, it gives CSAAEGTDTQYF.

The gene calls are TRBV6-1 and TRBJ1-6, with D possibly TRBD1 on 6 matching bases. The ends were cut back, 2 bases at V and 3 bases at J, with 8 bases in the middle. Per germline, CDR1 MNHNS and CDR2 SASEGT. The CDR3 has 15 amino acids. For the CDR3, the DNA is TGTGCCAGCAGTGAAAGGGGGGGCTATAATTCACCCCTCCACTTT. It yields the protein CASSERGGYNSPLHF.

The chain has TRBV6-5 and TRBJ1-1; D unclear. V dropped 6 bases and J dropped 2 bases, with 10 bases sitting between them. This CDR3 region has 13 residues. Germline-derived CDR1 and CDR2 are MNHEY and SVGAGI. The CDR3 DNA is TGTGCCAGCAGAAGCCATCTTAACACTGAAGCTTTCTTT. Amino acid sequence: CASRSHLNTEAFF.

J is TRBJ2-3 and V is TRBV5-1; TRBD1 is a possible D gene (5 bases). The germline gives CDR1 SGHRS, CDR2 YFSETQ. Trimming took 0 bases from V and 0 from J, leaving 11 bases between them. The CDR3 spans 16 residues. The DNA for the CDR3 is TGCGCCAGCAGCTTGGAAGGGGCCTGGAGCACAGATACGCAGTATTTT. Translation: CASSLEGAWSTDTQYF.

The chain recombines TRBV7-9 with TRBJ2-7; 11 bases are shared with TRBD1. The CDR3 sequence is 15 residues long. Looked up from germline, CDR1 is SEHNR and CDR2 is FQNEAQ (reference sequence). Losses at the gene ends were 4 bases for V and 5 bases for J; bases not matched to a gene: 7. The CDR3 region is CASSSRDRGADEQYF. The CDR3 DNA is TGTGCCAGCAGCTCTCGGGACAGGGGGGCGGACGAGCAGTACTTC. Together with reference TRBV7-9 and TRBJ2-7, the CDR3 gives the full variable domain: DTGVSQNPRHKITKRGQNVTFRCDPISEHNRLYWYRQTLGQGPEFLTYFQNEAQLEKSRLLSDRFSAERPKGSFSTLEIQRTEQGDSAMYLCASSSRDRGADEQYFGPGTRLTVT.

The chain carries TRBV29-1 and TRBJ2-4; 7 bases fit TRBD1. V shed 2 bases, J shed 8 bases, and the junction held 3 bases outside the gene matches. This CDR3 comprises 12 residues. Germline lookup yields CDR1 SQVTM and CDR2 ANQGSEA. The CDR3 here is CSVEQGVDIQYF. The CDR3 DNA is TGCAGCGTTGAACAGGGGGTGGACATTCAGTACTTC.

This sequence joins TRBV7-2 and TRBJ2-1, with 7 bases that match TRBD2. Germline V gene sequence: CDR1 SGHTA, CDR2 FQGNSA. CDR3 size: 15 residues. After removal of 5 bases from V and 2 bases from J, the junction contained 6 bases not matched to a gene. CDR3 DNA: TGTGCCAGCAGCCTGACTAGCAGGGCCTACAATGAGCAGTTCTTC. It is translated as CASSLTSRAYNEQFF.